Shown below are 11 T cell receptor beta chains from a single sample sequenced in a study of cytomegalovirus exposure and HLA in healthy donors. It was with 60 Vbeta and 13 Jbeta primers that the PCR ran. The table came from immunoSEQ multiplex PCR; TCRdb's copy has only in-frame clones and leaves some out. The data show about 130,000 clones, with roughly three quarters seen just once and approximately 2% held by the top ten. The sample was PBMCs. These receptors were obtained from a man younger than 40 in good health and CMV-seronegative.

The table lists this clone with a count of one. The rearrangement links TRBV6-6 to TRBJ2-5; 11 bases are shared with TRBD2. Unmatched junction bases numbered 5, after V lost 5 bases and J lost 3 bases. Per the germline V gene, CDR1 is MNHNY and CDR2 is SVGAGI (reference sequence). The CDR3 is made up of 15 amino acids. CDR3 region: CASSLLAGGEETQYF. The CDR3 DNA reads as TGTGCCAGCAGTCTGCTAGCGGGAGGAGAAGAGACCCAGTACTTC.

This clone was seen only a few times. The chain couples TRBV11-1 to TRBJ2-1; 9 nucleotides align to TRBD2. There are 15 residues in the CDR3. Trimming removed 3 bases from V and 7 bases from J; junction bases left unmatched: 7. The germline gives CDR1 SGHAT, CDR2 FQDESV (reference sequence). Here the CDR3 reads CASSFGSGSGNEQFF. The CDR3, as DNA: TGTGCCAGCAGCTTCGGTAGCGGGAGTGGGAATGAGCAGTTCTTC.

The genes are TRBV27 and TRBJ2-7; 8 bases are a match to TRBD2. CDR3 size: 14 residues. Trimming at V came to 8 bases and at J to 7 bases, leaving 13 bases not matched to a gene. The germline gives CDR1 MNHEY, CDR2 SMNVEV (reference sequence). The CDR3 loop reads CASANGGRSREQYF. The CDR3 nucleotides are TGTGCCAGCGCCAACGGCGGGAGGTCGCGAGAGCAGTACTTC.

The chain joins TRBV7-9 to TRBJ2-7, with 8 positions matching TRBD2. CDR3 size: 16 residues. The trim removed 0 bases at V and 5 bases at J, leaving 9 bases unmatched. Germline assignment: CDR1 SEHNR and CDR2 FQNEAQ (reference sequence). The CDR3 is CASSLATGGPSHEQYF. Here the CDR3 DNA reads TGTGCCAGCAGCTTAGCGACGGGAGGGCCTTCCCACGAGCAGTACTTC. Full variable domain (outside the CDR3, taken from reference TRBV7-9 and TRBJ2-7): DTGVSQNPRHKITKRGQNVTFRCDPISEHNRLYWYRQTLGQGPEFLTYFQNEAQLEKSRLLSDRFSAERPKGSFSTLEIQRTEQGDSAMYLCASSLATGGPSHEQYFGPGTRLTVT.

V usage is TRBV6-4 and J usage is TRBJ2-2, with TRBD1 matching 7 bases. The junction had 0 bases not matched to a gene; V was cut back by 4 bases and J by 1 base. The length of the CDR3 is 14 residues. Germline-derived CDR1 and CDR2 are MRHNA and SNTAGT. CDR3 region: CASSGQGNTGELFF. For the CDR3, the DNA is TGTGCCAGCAGTGGACAGGGGAACACCGGGGAGCTGTTTTTT.

V is TRBV2 and J is TRBJ2-1; D remains ambiguous. Germline V gives CDR1 SNHLY, CDR2 FYNNEI. V was trimmed by 6 bases and J by 7 bases, leaving 10 bases between them. The CDR3 is 12 amino acids. In DNA, the CDR3 is TGTGCCAGCAGCGATAACTTAAATGAGCAGTTCTTC. The encoded protein is CASSDNLNEQFF.

V is TRBV7-9 and J is TRBJ2-3; TRBD2 matches 8 bases. The junction had 8 bases not matched to a gene; V was cut back by 2 bases and J by 7 bases. CDR1 and CDR2 from the germline V gene are SEHNR and FQNEAQ (reference sequence). The CDR3 runs 15 residues. CDR3: CASSLIGRGLHTQYF. The CDR3 DNA reads TGTGCCAGCAGCTTAATCGGGAGGGGTTTGCATACGCAGTATTTT.

CDR3 sequence reads: CASSETGDQETQYF. CDR3 coding DNA: TGTGCCAGCAGCGAGACGGGAGACCAAGAGACCCAGTACTTC. J is TRBJ2-5 and V is TRBV9; TRBD2 might be the D (6 bases). Germline V lookup: CDR1 SGDLS, CDR2 YYNGEE. This CDR3 is 14 amino acids long. V was pared by 3 bases and J by 0 bases, with 9 bases between. Supplemented by reference TRBV9 and TRBJ2-5, the full variable domain reads DSGVTQTPKHLITATGQRVTLRCSPRSGDLSVYWYQQSLDQGLQFLIQYYNGEERAKGNILERFSAQQFPDLHSELNLSSLELGDSALYFCASSETGDQETQYFGPGTRLLVL.

The CDR3 DNA follows: TGTGCCAGCAGCGCCCAGGGACAGGGTGGAAACACCATATATTTT. Its translation is CASSAQGQGGNTIYF. The V gene is TRBV2, the J gene TRBJ1-3; 9 bases are shared with TRBD1. J was trimmed by 3 bases and V by 6 bases; bases with no gene match: 6. This CDR3 is 15 amino acids long. CDR1 and CDR2 (germline): SNHLY, FYNNEI.

The rearrangement links TRBV7-8 to TRBJ2-3; D is perhaps TRBD2 (6 bases). The germline gives CDR1 SGHVS, CDR2 FQNEAQ. Trimming left V 2 bases short and J 1 base short, with 13 bases between. The CDR3 extends over 16 amino acids. In DNA form, the CDR3 reads TGTGCCAGCAGCTTATTGGGGAGCGGGCGCACAGATACGCAGTATTTT. Protein sequence: CASSLLGSGRTDTQYF.

This clone was picked up a small number of times. The chain uses TRBV7-3 and TRBJ2-2; unclear D gene. The CDR3 is made up of 16 amino acids. Trimming cost V 1 base and J 0 bases, with 9 bases left between them. CDR1 SGHTA and CDR2 FQGTGA come from the germline V gene. This chain's CDR3 is CASSLMAQTNTGELFF. In nucleotides, the CDR3 is TGTGCCAGCAGCTTAATGGCTCAGACGAACACCGGGGAGCTGTTTTTT.